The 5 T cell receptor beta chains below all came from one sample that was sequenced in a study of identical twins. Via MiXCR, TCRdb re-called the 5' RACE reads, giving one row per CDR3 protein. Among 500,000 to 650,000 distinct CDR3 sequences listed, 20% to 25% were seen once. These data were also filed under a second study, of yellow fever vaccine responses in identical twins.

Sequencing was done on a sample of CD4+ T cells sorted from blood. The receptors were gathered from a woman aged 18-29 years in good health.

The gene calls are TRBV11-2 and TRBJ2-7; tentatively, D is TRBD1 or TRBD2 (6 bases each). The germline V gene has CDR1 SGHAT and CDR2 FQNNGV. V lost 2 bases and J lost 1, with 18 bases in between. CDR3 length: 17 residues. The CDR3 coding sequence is TGTGCCAGCAGCTTAATGGGGGGCAGTGAGCATTCCTACGAGCAGTACTTC. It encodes CASSLMGGSEHSYEQYF.

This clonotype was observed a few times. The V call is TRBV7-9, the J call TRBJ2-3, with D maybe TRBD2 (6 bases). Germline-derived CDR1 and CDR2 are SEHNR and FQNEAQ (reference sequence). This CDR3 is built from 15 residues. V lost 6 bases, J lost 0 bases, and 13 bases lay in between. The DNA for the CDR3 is TGTGCCAGCAGTCCCGGGGGATCTAGCACAGATACGCAGTATTTT. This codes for CASSPGGSSTDTQYF.

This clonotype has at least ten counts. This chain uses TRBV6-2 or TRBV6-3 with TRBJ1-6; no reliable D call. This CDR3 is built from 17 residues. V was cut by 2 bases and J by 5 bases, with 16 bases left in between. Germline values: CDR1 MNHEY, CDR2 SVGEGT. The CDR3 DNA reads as TGTGCCAGCAGTTACCACGGGCCGTCGATCGATAATTCACCCCTCCACTTT. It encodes CASSYHGPSIDNSPLHF.

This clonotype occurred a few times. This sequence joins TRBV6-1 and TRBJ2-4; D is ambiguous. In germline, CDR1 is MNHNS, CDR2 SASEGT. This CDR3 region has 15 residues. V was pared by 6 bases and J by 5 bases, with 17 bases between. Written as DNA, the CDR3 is TGTGCCAGCAGCAACGTGGGATTCGAACAAAACATTCAGTACTTC. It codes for CASSNVGFEQNIQYF.

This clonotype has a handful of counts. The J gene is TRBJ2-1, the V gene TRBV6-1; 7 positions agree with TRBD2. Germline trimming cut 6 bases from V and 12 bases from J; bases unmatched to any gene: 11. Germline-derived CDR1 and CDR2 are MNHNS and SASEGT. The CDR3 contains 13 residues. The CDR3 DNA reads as TGTGCCAGCAGCCGCGAGGTAGCGGGCAGGCAGTTCTTC. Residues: CASSREVAGRQFF.